This section outlines one T cell receptor beta chain sequence together with its context. Trimming cost V 5 bases and J 7 bases, with 21 bases left between them. This CDR3 comprises 15 residues. The germline V gene has CDR1 PRHDT and CDR2 FYEKMQ (reference sequence). This specimen comes from a study of molecular identifiers for immune sequencing clone quantification. From the PCR reads, TCRdb called clonotypes with MiXCR, one entry per CDR3 protein. The sample contains around 480,000 distinct CDR3 sequences, about 21% of which appear only once. The material sequenced was naive CD8+ T cells from blood, with Jurkat cell RNA spiked in. As for subset: FACS-sorted CD8+CD4-CCR7+CD45RA+ naive T cells. This clonotype originated in a human donor in good health. Some libraries in this study had Jurkat cell RNA spiked in. The rearrangement uses TRBV13 and TRBJ2-7; D may correspond to TRBD1 or TRBD2 (5 bases each). CDR3 nucleotide sequence: TGTGCCAGCAGCCCCGACTACGGCCCTCCAGGGGAGCAGTACTTC. Translated: CASSPDYGPPGEQYF.